These T cell receptor beta chains were read from a single sample in a study of T cells in Graves' hyperthyroidism and ophthalmopathy. TCRdb redid the calling of the multiplex PCR reads with MiXCR, one entry per CDR3 protein. The table lists 250,000 to 300,000 distinct CDR3 sequences, roughly 13% of them singletons, with 7.9% in the top ten. The sample comprised blood. Every receptor here comes from a woman in her forties with Graves' hyperthyroidism. Each CDR3 is given with its conserved first and last residue. D genes are given only for firm matches. A clone size is listed for some rows: how often the clone was seen (once, few, many), or a class if it is expanded.

.,TRBJ2-6,TRBV10-3,.,CASSEVQANSGANVLTF,TGTGCCAGCAGTGAGGTACAGGCGAACTCTGGGGCCAACGTCCTGACTTTC
many,TRBJ2-7,TRBV27,TRBD1,CASSLTGTGNEQYF,TGTGCCAGCAGCCTCACTGGGACAGGGAACGAGCAGTACTTC
many,TRBJ1-1,TRBV3-1,.,CASSQDSHTEAFF,TGTGCCAGCAGCCAAGATTCGCACACTGAAGCTTTCTTT
.,TRBJ1-1,TRBV3-1,TRBD1,CASSLRRQGGEAFF,TGTGCCAGCAGCCTCCGCCGACAGGGGGGAGAAGCTTTCTTT
many,TRBJ2-1,TRBV20-1,.,CSATVGRQDEQFF,TGCAGTGCTACCGTAGGGCGCCAAGACGAGCAGTTCTTC
many,TRBJ1-5,TRBV27,.,CASSLYQPQHF,TGTGCCAGCAGTTTATATCAGCCCCAGCATTTT
many,TRBJ2-5,TRBV6-1,TRBD2,CASTTGLAQETQYF,TGTGCCAGCACCACGGGACTAGCACAAGAGACCCAGTACTTC
.,TRBJ1-2,TRBV5-1,TRBD1,CASSSAGGEYGYTF,TGCGCCAGCAGCTCCGCAGGGGGCGAGTATGGCTACACCTTC
few,TRBJ1-4,TRBV5-1,TRBD1,CASSEGTGVTEKLFF,TGCGCCAGCAGCGAGGGGACAGGGGTGACTGAAAAACTGTTTTTT
.,TRBJ1-4,TRBV5-6,.,CASSFDRLGEKLFF,TGTGCCAGCAGCTTTGACAGGCTGGGTGAAAAACTGTTTTTT
many,TRBJ2-3,TRBV10-3,TRBD2,CAIRPSSGFHSTDTQYF,TGTGCCATCAGACCCTCTAGCGGCTTCCACAGCACAGATACGCAGTATTTT
once,TRBJ1-2,TRBV2,.,CASSDRANYGYTF,TGTGCCAGCAGTGACAGGGCCAACTATGGCTACACCTTC
many,TRBJ2-1,TRBV27,TRBD2,CASSFRTSFTEQFF,TGTGCCAGCAGTTTCAGGACTAGCTTCACTGAGCAGTTCTTC
few,TRBJ1-6,TRBV9,.,CASSRDVSNNSPLHF,TGTGCCAGCAGCCGAGACGTATCCAATAATTCACCCCTCCACTTT
.,TRBJ1-4,TRBV3-1,TRBD1,CASSQWDSLNEKLFF,TGTGCCAGCAGCCAATGGGACAGTCTTAATGAAAAACTGTTTTTT
once,TRBJ2-5,TRBV6-1,TRBD1,CASTPQGQGAETQYF,TGTGCCAGCACCCCGCAGGGACAGGGGGCAGAGACCCAGTACTTC
.,TRBJ2-1,TRBV20-1,.,CSARDQGSGGNNEQFF,TGCAGTGCTAGAGATCAGGGTAGCGGTGGAAACAATGAGCAGTTCTTC
many,TRBJ1-1,TRBV6-1,TRBD1,CASSRGGRNTEAFF,TGTGCCAGCTCGAGAGGGGGCAGGAACACTGAAGCTTTCTTT
many,TRBJ2-5,TRBV7-2,TRBD2,CASSLSWGGETQYF,TGTGCCAGCAGCTTATCCTGGGGGGGGGAGACCCAGTACTTC
.,TRBJ2-1,TRBV7-9,.,CASSPRPVSGEGNEQFF,TGTGCCAGCAGCCCTCGCCCGGTTTCGGGAGAAGGCAATGAGCAGTTCTTC
many,TRBJ1-1,TRBV30,.,CAWGSGVGTEAFF,TGTGCCTGGGGGTCGGGGGTTGGCACTGAAGCTTTCTTT
.,TRBJ1-2,TRBV19,.,CPSSIRGAPGYTF,TGTCCCAGTAGTATAAGGGGGGCGCCTGGCTACACCTTC
.,TRBJ1-1,TRBV12-3/TRBV12-4,.,CASTPGGAAFF,TGTGCCAGCACTCCTGGGGGGGCGGCTTTCTTT
many,TRBJ1-1,TRBV27,.,CASSLPGVTEAFF,TGTGCCAGCAGTTTACCAGGGGTGACTGAAGCTTTCTTT
.,TRBJ1-6,TRBV28,TRBD1,CASPGGQGNSPLHF,TGTGCCAGCCCCGGGGGACAGGGAAATTCACCCCTCCACTTT
few,TRBJ2-5,TRBV20-1,.,CSARPYLAAQETQYF,TGCAGTGCTAGGCCCTATTTAGCGGCCCAAGAGACCCAGTACTTC
many,TRBJ2-7,TRBV28,TRBD1,CASRGRGQSPYEQYF,TGTGCCAGCCGAGGACGGGGACAGAGTCCCTACGAGCAGTACTTC
many,TRBJ2-5,TRBV20-1,.,CSARGAWGGPQETQYF,TGCAGTGCTAGGGGGGCCTGGGGAGGCCCCCAAGAGACCCAGTACTTC
.,TRBJ2-7,TRBV28,.,CASSPGTRQGSYEQYF,TGTGCCAGCAGCCCCGGGACACGGCAGGGCTCCTACGAGCAGTACTTC
many,TRBJ2-7,TRBV5-1,.,CASSLRQGGWEQYF,TGCGCCAGCAGCTTGCGACAGGGAGGATGGGAGCAGTACTTC
few,TRBJ2-7,TRBV5-1,.,CASSYGGDYEQYF,TGCGCCAGCAGCTATGGCGGGGACTACGAGCAGTACTTC
many,TRBJ2-7,TRBV28,TRBD1,CTPLYRGSLVNPTYEQYF,TGTACCCCCCTTTACAGGGGCTCCCTAGTTAATCCGACCTACGAGCAGTACTTC
many,TRBJ1-5,TRBV20-1,.,CSATTGSNQPQHF,TGCAGTGCCACGACAGGCAGCAATCAGCCCCAGCATTTT
many,TRBJ2-1,TRBV24-1,TRBD2,CATSDSAGVYNEQFF,TGTGCCACCAGTGATTCAGCGGGGGTATACAATGAGCAGTTCTTC
many,TRBJ1-2,TRBV2,.,CASTAIPGGYTF,TGTGCCAGCACCGCGATCCCCGGCGGCTACACCTTC
many,TRBJ1-2,TRBV28,.,CASSSYGQYGYTF,TGTGCCAGCAGTTCATATGGACAGTATGGCTACACCTTC
.,TRBJ1-1,TRBV18,TRBD1,CTSVNQGAVGAFF,TGTACCAGCGTAAACCAGGGGGCAGTCGGGGCTTTCTTT
.,TRBJ2-7,TRBV29-1,TRBD1,CSVAAGTGPYEQYF,TGCAGCGTCGCCGCCGGGACAGGACCCTACGAGCAGTACTTC
many,TRBJ1-1,TRBV28,TRBD1,CASKSDRVWDTEAFF,TGTGCCAGCAAGTCGGACAGGGTTTGGGACACTGAAGCTTTCTTT
many,TRBJ2-4,TRBV5-6,.,CASSLVAENIQYF,TGTGCCAGCAGCTTGGTTGCGGAAAACATTCAGTACTTC
few,TRBJ1-3,TRBV7-9,.,CASSTGFNSGNTIYF,TGTGCCAGCAGCACAGGATTCAACTCTGGAAACACCATATATTTT